This entry describes one T cell receptor (beta chain). Germline loops: CDR1 KGHDR, CDR2 SFDVKD. V was pared by 4 bases and J by 7 bases, with 7 bases of the junction left unmatched. The CDR3 covers 15 residues. This entry comes from a study of T cells in Graves' hyperthyroidism and ophthalmopathy. RNA transcripts served as the template for amplifying TCR beta CDR3 regions. When the TCR CDR3 underwent first-round RT-PCR, the HTBI primer set was used. TCRdb reanalysed the multiplex PCR reads using MiXCR and keeps one entry per CDR3 protein. The sample lists 300,000 to 400,000 distinct CDR3 sequences; around a sixth were seen once. Those patients with uncontrolled infection, other autoimmune disease, pregnancy or lactation were excluded.

Material: blood. The rearrangement joins TRBV24-1 to TRBJ1-5; 9 bases align to TRBD1. This receptor was identified in a man aged 18 to 30 with Graves' ophthalmopathy. The CDR3 reads CATSDGGQGSQPQHF. In DNA, the CDR3 is TGTGCCACCAGTGACGGGGGACAGGGAAGCCAGCCCCAGCATTTT.